This TCR beta chain was retrieved from a study of Ad26.COV2.S vaccination and SARS-CoV-2 variants. Profiled with immunoSEQ multiplex PCR; TCRdb holds only in-frame clones, not every one. The data contain roughly 510,000 clones, roughly 85% of them singletons. Study-level points and caveats: It was vaccine recipients, not placebo recipients, who had the higher spike-specific TCR breadth.

Treatment noted: about 20 received Ad26.COV2.S at low or high dose, single or two shots; several received placebo; per-sample allocation not given. The investigators took samples on day 63 after the first vaccine or placebo injection. On this clone: The antigen is unknown.

Here the sequenced sample was peripheral blood, taken in a trial of Ad26.COV2.S vaccine versus placebo. This receptor was identified in a person aged 18-60 years who received the Ad26.COV2.S COVID-19 vaccine or a placebo.

The CDR3 loop is CASSFWLGSSYEQYF. The CDR3, as DNA: TGTGCCAGCAGCTTTTGGCTGGGAAGCTCCTACGAGCAGTACTTC. This sequence joins TRBV5-8 and TRBJ2-7; D ambiguous. V lost 2 bases to trimming and J lost 0 bases, with 12 bases between them. CDR1 and CDR2 (germline): SGHTS, YDEGEE. This CDR3 is 15 amino acids long.